Below are 19 T cell receptor beta chains sequenced from a single sample in a study of blood T cell repertoires in COVID-19. Repertoires were generated with immunoSEQ multiplex PCR, while TCRdb's copy carries only in-frame clones and drops some. This sample has over 110,000 clones, with approximately 85% found just once. Source material: peripheral blood. These receptor sequences come from a man aged 70 or older with acute or convalescent COVID-19.

This clone was seen only once. The chain joins TRBV10-1 to TRBJ2-7; a weak D match, TRBD2 (6 bases). The length of the CDR3 is 14 residues. V shed 3 bases and J shed 0 bases, with 9 bases lying between them. Germline V gene lookup returns CDR1 WNHNN and CDR2 SYGVQD (reference sequence). CDR3 protein: CASSDSGSSYEQYF. The CDR3 region has the DNA TGCGCCAGCAGTGATTCCGGGAGCTCCTACGAGCAGTACTTC.

The rearrangement links TRBV19 to TRBJ1-1, with 9 bases fitting TRBD1. V was clipped by 5 bases and J by 3 bases; unmatched bases: 7. Germline lookup yields CDR1 LNHDA and CDR2 SQIVND (reference sequence). The CDR3 has 15 amino acids. In nucleotides, the CDR3 is TGTGCCAGTAGTGTATTACAGGGGGCCTACACTGAAGCTTTCTTT. Translated, it gives CASSVLQGAYTEAFF.

This clone came up once. Here the CDR3 reads CASSQGGANQPQHF. CDR3 in DNA: TGTGCCAGCAGCCAAGGTGGGGCCAATCAGCCCCAGCATTTT. The chain carries TRBV4-2 and TRBJ1-5; D possibly corresponds to TRBD1 (5 bases). Germline lookup yields CDR1 LGHNA and CDR2 YNFKEQ. The CDR3 consists of 14 residues. Trimming left V 1 base short and J 3 bases short, with 7 bases between.

The chain links TRBV7-8 to TRBJ1-1; D remains unclear. V was cut by 0 bases and J by 0 bases, with 8 bases left in between. Germline CDR1 is SGHVS and CDR2 is FQNEAQ. The CDR3 totals 15 residues. The CDR3 DNA sequence: TGTGCCAGCAGCTTAGCGGAGTTCATGAACACTGAAGCTTTCTTT. Its protein product is CASSLAEFMNTEAFF.

About this clone itself: Other DNA sequences in the sample encode the same CDR3. The chain links TRBV18 to TRBJ2-1; 13 bases are a match to TRBD2. V was clipped by 0 bases and J by 4 bases; unmatched bases: 0. The CDR3 consists of 16 residues. Germline V gene data show CDR1 as KGHSH and CDR2 as LQKENI. CDR3 sequence: CASSPPGLAGYNEQFF. For the CDR3, the DNA is TGTGCCAGCTCACCACCGGGACTAGCGGGGTACAATGAGCAGTTCTTC.

The V call is TRBV6-5, the J call TRBJ1-2, with 7 bases fitting TRBD1. The CDR3 totals 14 residues. CDR1 and CDR2 from the germline V gene are MNHEY and SVGAGI. Trimming took 0 bases from V and 3 from J; bases not matched to a gene: 1. The CDR3 region has the DNA TGTGCCAGCAGTTACTCCGGGACAGACTATGGCTACACCTTC. This encodes CASSYSGTDYGYTF.

The chain couples TRBV7-2 to TRBJ1-3, with a weak D call TRBD1 (6 bases). CDR1 SGHTA and CDR2 FQGNSA come from the germline V gene. Trimming took 5 bases from V and 1 from J, leaving 15 bases between them. The length of the CDR3 is 16 residues. The CDR3 protein is CASSPTGPFSGNTIYF. The CDR3 DNA is TGTGCCAGCAGCCCTACAGGGCCATTTTCTGGAAACACCATATATTTT.

J is TRBJ1-1 and V is TRBV27; D gene ambiguous. The V gene lost 2 bases and the J gene lost 4 bases, with 11 bases spanning the gap. Germline CDR1 and CDR2: MNHEY and SMNVEV (reference sequence). The CDR3 sequence is 14 residues long. CDR3 DNA sequence: TGTGCCAGCAGTTTAGGCCAGGCAAGCACTGAAGCTTTCTTT. Residues: CASSLGQASTEAFF.

The chain uses TRBV5-6 and TRBJ2-7; 12 bases are shared with TRBD2. The CDR3 has 18 residues. CDR1 SGHDT and CDR2 YYEEEE come from the germline V gene. J lost 0 bases, V lost 4 bases, and 11 bases had no gene match. Here the CDR3 DNA reads TGTGCCAGCAGCATCAGGACTAGCGGGGTCATTAGCTCCTACGAGCAGTACTTC. Translation gives CASSIRTSGVISSYEQYF.

The chain employs TRBV7-8 and TRBJ1-1; TRBD1 agrees at 7 bases. The CDR3 covers 15 residues. V trimming: 5 bases; J trimming: 4 bases; junction bases outside the gene matches: 10. Germline V gene lookup returns CDR1 SGHVS and CDR2 FQNEAQ. CDR3 amino acids: CASSANLRTGTEAFF. CDR3 nucleotides: TGTGCCAGCAGCGCAAATCTCCGGACAGGCACTGAAGCTTTCTTT. The variable domain in full, completed from reference TRBV7-8 and TRBJ1-1, reads GAGVSQSPRYKVAKRGQDVALRCDPISGHVSLFWYQQALGQGPEFLTYFQNEAQLDKSGLPSDRFFAERPEGSVSTLKIQRTQQEDSAVYLCASSANLRTGTEAFFGQGTRLTVV.

The gene calls are TRBV9 and TRBJ1-5, with D hard to call. CDR1 and CDR2 (germline): SGDLS, YYNGEE. The CDR3 is made up of 14 amino acids. V was clipped by 0 bases and J by 4 bases, with 8 bases between them. Here the CDR3 reads CASSVGSLNQPQHF. The CDR3, as DNA: TGTGCCAGCAGCGTAGGCAGTTTAAATCAGCCCCAGCATTTT. The full variable domain, its missing parts supplied by reference TRBV9 and TRBJ1-5, is DSGVTQTPKHLITATGQRVTLRCSPRSGDLSVYWYQQSLDQGLQFLIQYYNGEERAKGNILERFSAQQFPDLHSELNLSSLELGDSALYFCASSVGSLNQPQHFGDGTRLSIL.

The chain joins TRBV4-2 to TRBJ2-1, with 7 bases matching TRBD2. The CDR3 spans 16 residues. The trim removed 0 bases at V and 0 bases at J, leaving 2 bases unmatched. Looked up from germline, CDR1 is LGHNA and CDR2 is YNFKEQ. In DNA, the CDR3 is TGTGCCAGCAGCCAAGATGGGAGGGGCTCCTACAATGAGCAGTTCTTC. As protein: CASSQDGRGSYNEQFF.

The chain couples TRBV12-3 or TRBV12-4 to TRBJ2-3, with a tentative D call TRBD2 (5 bases). Between the trimmed V and J ends, which lost 6 bases and 10 bases, there was a span of 17 bases. CDR3 length: 13 residues. The CDR3 loop reads CASSPPGSRAQYF. The DNA of the CDR3 is TGTGCCAGCAGCCCTCCGGGATCCCGCGCGCAGTATTTT.

The chain uses TRBV4-2 and TRBJ2-5; 9 positions agree with TRBD2. CDR3 length: 16 amino acids. The ends lost 3 bases at V and 5 bases at J; junction bases unmatched: 10. Germline V gene sequence: CDR1 LGHNA, CDR2 YNFKEQ. CDR3 residues: CASSQLSGGPEETQYF. The CDR3 nucleotides read TGTGCCAGCAGCCAGCTTAGCGGGGGCCCGGAGGAGACCCAGTACTTC.

V gene TRBV19 combines with J gene TRBJ1-4; D is possibly TRBD1 (6 bases). Looked up from germline, CDR1 is LNHDA and CDR2 is SQIVND (reference sequence). This CDR3 contains 16 residues. Trimming removed 2 bases at V and 8 bases at J, with 18 bases between. For the CDR3, the DNA is TGTGCCAGTAGTATATATTTCTTCCAGGGGAGCGAAAAACTGTTTTTT. Protein product: CASSIYFFQGSEKLFF.

V usage is TRBV27 and J usage is TRBJ1-5; D perhaps matches TRBD1 (5 bases). The length of the CDR3 is 15 residues. Germline V gives CDR1 MNHEY, CDR2 SMNVEV (reference sequence). Trimming removed 6 bases at V and 2 bases at J, with 14 bases between. The CDR3 spells CASRLGALGNQPQHF. The DNA for the CDR3 is TGTGCCAGCAGATTAGGGGCCTTGGGCAATCAGCCCCAGCATTTT.

The chain links TRBV25-1 to TRBJ1-4; TRBD1 might be the D (6 bases). Trimming cost V 7 bases and J 7 bases, with 16 bases left between them. The germline gives CDR1 MGHDK, CDR2 SYGVNS. This CDR3 has 14 residues. The CDR3 protein is CASTTGSITEKLFF. The CDR3 DNA reads TGTGCCAGCACAACAGGGAGTATTACTGAAAAACTGTTTTTT.

The rearrangement links TRBV30 to TRBJ1-1; D unresolved. This CDR3 has 12 amino acids. From germline, CDR1 is GTSNPN and CDR2 SVGIG (reference sequence). V lost 4 bases and J 0 bases, leaving 6 bases between the germline ends. CDR3 protein: CAWNGLNTEAFF. CDR3 DNA: TGTGCCTGGAACGGTCTGAACACTGAAGCTTTCTTT. Looking up the rest from reference TRBV30 and TRBJ1-1 gives the full variable domain: SQTIHQWPATLVQPVGSPLSLECTVEGTSNPNLYWYRQAAGRGLQLLFYSVGIGQISSEVPQNLSASRPQDRQFILSSKKLLLSDSGFYLCAWNGLNTEAFFGQGTRLTVV.

This rearrangement joins TRBV2 to TRBJ2-7, with TRBD2 as a possible D gene (5 bases). Trimming stripped 2 bases from V and 1 base from J, with 15 bases between. The CDR3 spans 16 residues. CDR1 and CDR2 from the germline V gene are SNHLY and FYNNEI. The CDR3 DNA sequence: TGTGCCAGCAGTGAAAGGGCAGGACTTTTGTCCTACGAGCAGTACTTC. Translation: CASSERAGLLSYEQYF.